The clone carrying this TCR beta chain was seen ten or more times. Germline-derived CDR1 and CDR2 are MNHNS and SASEGT. Trimming removed 7 bases at V and 8 bases at J, with 15 bases between. The CDR3 is 14 amino acids. The sample belongs to a study of breast tumors, draining lymph nodes, adjacent tissues. The lymph nodes were axillary draining lymph nodes from breast cancer patients. One entry per CDR3 protein results from TCRdb running MiXCR on the multiplex PCR reads. The sample shows roughly 130,000 distinct CDR3 sequences, 15% to 20% of them seen only once. The sample was axillary lymph node tissue. The rearrangement uses TRBV6-1 and TRBJ1-6, with D perhaps matching TRBD1 (6 bases). This receptor was identified in a female donor with breast cancer. Some clones in this sample may be carry-over from other donors' samples. CDR3 loop: CASIAGTRDSPLHF. The CDR3 bases are TGTGCCAGCATCGCCGGGACACGGGATTCACCCCTCCACTTT.